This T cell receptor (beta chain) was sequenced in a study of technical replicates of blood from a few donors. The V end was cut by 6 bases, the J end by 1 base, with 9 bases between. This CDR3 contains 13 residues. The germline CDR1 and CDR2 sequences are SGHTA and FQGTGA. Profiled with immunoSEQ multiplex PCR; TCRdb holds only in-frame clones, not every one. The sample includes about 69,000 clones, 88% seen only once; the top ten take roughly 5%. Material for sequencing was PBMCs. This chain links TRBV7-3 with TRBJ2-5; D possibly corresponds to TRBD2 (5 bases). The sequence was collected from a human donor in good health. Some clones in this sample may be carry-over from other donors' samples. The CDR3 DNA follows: TGTGCCAGCAGTCAGCGGACCCAAGAGACCCAGTACTTC. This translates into CASSQRTQETQYF.